The clone carrying this TCR beta chain is classed as medium-sized by frequency. The target antigen is unknown. This specimen belongs to a study of T cells in severe cutaneous drug reactions. General study results and limits: One public TCRbeta CDR3 appeared in all seven blister samples, averaging approximately 14%. Carbamazepine-induced Stevens-Johnson syndrome or toxic epidermal necrolysis patients showed strongly raised TRBV12-4, 25% to 35% in blister cells and roughly 5% in PBMC.

TCR subtype-specific primers in iRepertoire multiplex PCR prepared libraries for bulk and single-cell sequencing. Bulk TCR libraries started from roughly 100-500 ng RNA per sample. Reanalyzing the multiplex PCR reads, TCRdb keeps one entry per CDR3 protein, without DNA. In total, the table holds about 6,600 distinct CDR3 sequences. Germline lookup yields CDR1 SQVTM and CDR2 ANQGSEA. This CDR3 region has 11 residues. The patients sequenced had a carbamazepine-induced Stevens-Johnson syndrome or toxic epidermal necrolysis reaction. Sequenced sample: cells from a skin blister. The chain joins TRBV29-1 to TRBJ2-2; the TCRdb call, TRBD1, lacks DNA for checking. This TCR came from a human donor with toxic epidermal necrolysis, a severe cutaneous drug reaction. This CDR3 reads CSAPSAGELFF.